One sample yielded the 32 T cell receptor beta chains listed below, sequenced in a study of blood T cells in healthy people across ages. It was with a sample-barcoded 5' primer and a J-beta primer mix that a second PCR of about 7 to 12 cycles was run. From the 5' RACE reads, TCRdb called clonotypes with MiXCR, one entry per CDR3 protein. The sample gives about 570,000 distinct CDR3 sequences, roughly a quarter of which show up once; approximately 3.3% is in the top ten. The same sample was also studied in work on T cells of mothers and their children.

Sequenced input: blood. These receptors were taken from a boy aged 2 to 10 in good health.

This clonotype has just a few counts. The rearrangement joins TRBV29-1 to TRBJ2-1; D is unclear. The CDR3 has 16 amino acids. V dropped 5 bases and J dropped 6 bases, with 23 bases sitting between them. From germline, CDR1 is SQVTM and CDR2 ANQGSEA. CDR3 nucleotides: TGCAGCGTTTCCCCCGAACGTATTTTGGGATTCAATGAGCAGTTCTTC. This gives the protein CSVSPERILGFNEQFF.

This clonotype was counted a few times. The rearrangement links TRBV20-1 to TRBJ2-4; 8 nucleotides align to TRBD2. The CDR3 consists of 15 residues. Losses at the gene ends were 0 bases for V and 5 bases for J; bases not matched to a gene: 6. The germline gives CDR1 DFQATT, CDR2 SNEGSKA (reference sequence). CDR3 sequence: CSARDHGAGENIQYF. The CDR3 bases are TGCAGTGCTAGAGATCACGGAGCGGGGGAAAACATTCAGTACTTC.

This clonotype was counted a few times. J is TRBJ2-5 and V is TRBV14; 7 nucleotides align to TRBD2. The tail of the sequence fits TRBJ2-7 better, so the J call may be wrong. Germline loops: CDR1 SGHDN, CDR2 FVKESK. The CDR3 length is 15 residues. CDR3 DNA sequence: TGTGCCAGCAGCCAAGAGGGCAGCGGGATGTACGAGCAGTACTTC. Amino acid sequence: CASSQEGSGMYEQYF.

The V call is TRBV6-5, the J call TRBJ2-1; 8 bases map to TRBD2. CDR1 and CDR2 from the germline V gene are MNHEY and SVGAGI. The CDR3 has 15 amino acids. Trimming at V came to 4 bases and at J to 2 bases, leaving 4 bases not matched to a gene. The CDR3 loop is CASSFSLAAYNEQFF. CDR3 coding DNA: TGTGCCAGCAGTTTCTCACTAGCGGCCTACAATGAGCAGTTCTTC.

This chain joins TRBV18 and TRBJ2-3; 7 nucleotides align to TRBD1. CDR3 length: 14 amino acids. From germline, CDR1 is KGHSH and CDR2 LQKENI. Trimming at V came to 4 bases and at J to 6 bases, leaving 7 bases not matched to a gene. This CDR3 is CASSLSQGWDTQYF. The CDR3 DNA follows: TGTGCCAGCTCACTCTCACAGGGGTGGGATACGCAGTATTTT. Together with reference TRBV18 and TRBJ2-3, the CDR3 gives the full variable domain: NAGVMQNPRHLVRRRGQEARLRCSPMKGHSHVYWYRQLPEEGLKFMVYLQKENIIDESGMPKERFSAEFPKEGPSILRIQQVVRGDSAAYFCASSLSQGWDTQYFGPGTRLTVL.

This clonotype has just a few counts. The chain links TRBV4-3 to TRBJ2-1; unclear D gene. CDR3 size: 17 residues. The V end was cut by 0 bases, the J end by 0 bases, with 12 bases between. In germline, CDR1 is LGHNA, CDR2 YSLEER. In DNA form, the CDR3 reads TGCGCCAGCAGCCAAGACGAGGTGCCCAACTCCTACAATGAGCAGTTCTTC. Translating gives CASSQDEVPNSYNEQFF.

This clonotype was counted between two and nine times. The chain has TRBV19 and TRBJ2-5; TRBD2 matches at 10 bases. The DNA end lines up better with TRBJ2-7; the J call may be wrong. The CDR3 is 15 residues long. Per the germline V gene, CDR1 is LNHDA and CDR2 is SQIVND (reference sequence). The CDR3 DNA reads as TGTGCCAGTAGATCACTAGCGGGACCTACCTACGAGCAGTACTTC. Amino acid sequence: CASRSLAGPTYEQYF.

The table lists this clonotype with many counts. In DNA, the CDR3 is TGTGCCAGCACCGAGTCAGGTCGGGAGACCCAGTACTTC. Translating gives CASTESGRETQYF. This chain joins TRBV6-1 and TRBJ2-5, with D uncertain. Per germline, CDR1 MNHNS and CDR2 SASEGT. Trimming stripped 7 bases from V and 5 bases from J, with 14 bases between. There are 13 residues in the CDR3.

The chain links TRBV20-1 to TRBJ1-2; D gene unclear. The CDR3 contains 13 residues. Germline V gene data show CDR1 as DFQATT and CDR2 as SNEGSKA (reference sequence). With 6 bases removed from V and 0 bases from J, the gap between germline ends came to 11 bases. The CDR3 DNA follows: TGCAGTGCAACAAGATTTTCTAACTATGGCTACACCTTC. Its translation is CSATRFSNYGYTF.

The chain employs TRBV11-3 and TRBJ2-1, with 8 bases matching TRBD2. The CDR3 sequence is 14 residues long. The junction had 4 bases not matched to a gene; V was cut back by 4 bases and J by 5 bases. Germline CDR1 SGHNT, CDR2 YENEEA. Written as DNA, the CDR3 is TGTGCCAGCAGCTGGGGTAGCGGGAACAATGAGCAGTTCTTC. As protein: CASSWGSGNNEQFF.

This clonotype was detected only a few times. This CDR3 is CASSLNRQGPKNIQYF. In DNA, the CDR3 is TGTGCCAGCAGTTTAAACCGACAGGGCCCCAAAAACATTCAGTACTTC. The V call is TRBV6-6, the J call TRBJ2-4; 7 bases line up with TRBD1. Trimming at V came to 4 bases and at J to 2 bases, leaving 8 bases not matched to a gene. The CDR3 spans 16 residues. Per germline, CDR1 MNHNY and CDR2 SVGAGI (reference sequence).

The chain combines TRBV5-1 with TRBJ1-2, with TRBD1 as a possible D gene (6 bases). Germline CDR1 and CDR2: SGHRS and YFSETQ. The CDR3 is 15 amino acids. Trimming removed 0 bases at V and 4 bases at J, with 13 bases between. The CDR3 sequence is CASSLEGGSGYGYTF. The CDR3 DNA reads as TGCGCCAGCAGCTTGGAAGGGGGATCGGGCTATGGCTACACCTTC.

This rearrangement joins TRBV6-5 to TRBJ1-2; 9 nucleotides match TRBD1. This CDR3 is built from 17 residues. Germline CDR1 and CDR2: MNHEY and SVGAGI. Trimming took 2 bases from V and 3 from J; bases not matched to a gene: 10. This CDR3 reads CASSYEAGTGNDYGYTF. CDR3 DNA: TGTGCCAGCAGTTACGAGGCCGGGACAGGGAACGACTATGGCTACACCTTC.

The chain is built from TRBV4-3 and TRBJ1-1, with 12 bases fitting TRBD1. The J segment lost 3 bases and the V segment lost 8 bases, leaving 7 bases of the junction unmatched. The germline gives CDR1 LGHNA, CDR2 YSLEER. The CDR3 extends over 15 amino acids. As DNA, the CDR3 is TGCGCCAGCCGAACCCGGGACAGGGGGCACACTGAAGCTTTCTTT. It is translated as CASRTRDRGHTEAFF.

The sample holds a few counts of this clonotype. The CDR3 here is CSARGWDRDYGYTF. CDR3 coding DNA: TGCAGTGCTAGAGGGTGGGACAGGGACTATGGCTACACCTTC. The V and J genes are TRBV20-1 and TRBJ1-2, with 9 bases that match TRBD1. The CDR3 runs 14 residues. CDR1 is DFQATT, CDR2 SNEGSKA, per germline (reference sequence). The ends lost 1 base at V and 3 bases at J; junction bases unmatched: 3.

This clonotype was detected many times. This rearrangement joins TRBV7-2 to TRBJ1-2; TRBD1 matches 9 bases. With 5 bases clipped from V and 7 bases from J, the junction kept 5 bases outside the gene matches. The CDR3 consists of 13 residues. The V gene's germline CDR1 is SGHTA and CDR2 FQGNSA. CDR3 loop: CASSPMDRGGYTF. DNA of the CDR3: TGTGCCAGCAGCCCGATGGACAGGGGTGGCTACACCTTC.

This clonotype has a handful of counts. The chain links TRBV27 to TRBJ1-1; D gene ambiguous. This CDR3 region has 13 residues. Trimming took 1 base from V and 1 from J, leaving 4 bases between them. The germline V gene encodes CDR1 MNHEY and CDR2 SMNVEV (reference sequence). CDR3 in DNA: TGTGCCAGCAGTTTATTGCCGAACACTGAAGCTTTCTTT. Protein: CASSLLPNTEAFF.

As for this clonotype: Germline is not matched at one junction end, which may reflect a read error. The genes are TRBV20-1 and TRBJ2-1; the match to TRBD2 covers 10 bases. The V gene's germline CDR1 is DFQATT and CDR2 SNEGSKA (reference sequence). The CDR3 has 16 residues. The CDR3 bases are TGCAGTGCCAGAGATCCAGCGGGAGGGCTTGGCAATGAGCAGTTCTTC. Translating it yields CSARDPAGGLGNEQFF.

DNA for the CDR3: TGTGCCAGCAGCTTGGAGGGAGGGGGCGCGGAGACCCAGTACTTC. This gives the protein CASSLEGGGAETQYF. The gene calls are TRBV7-9 and TRBJ2-5; D may correspond to TRBD1 or TRBD2 (7 bases each). In germline, CDR1 is SEHNR, CDR2 FQNEAQ (reference sequence). V was cut by 3 bases and J by 5 bases, with 16 bases left in between. The CDR3 loop spans 15 amino acids.

A single count supports this clonotype. The V gene is TRBV6-5, the J gene TRBJ2-7; unclear D gene. The CDR3 contains 15 residues. Trimming cost V 2 bases and J 3 bases, with 14 bases left between them. Germline CDR1 and CDR2: MNHEY and SVGAGI. CDR3 bases: TGTGCCAGCAGTTACATGGCCTCGGTGGGCTACGAGCAGTACTTC. This translates into CASSYMASVGYEQYF.

The chain recombines TRBV7-6 with TRBJ1-4; D remains unclear. Trimming took 2 bases from V and 8 from J, leaving 12 bases between them. The CDR3 sequence is 14 residues long. The germline CDR1 and CDR2 sequences are SGHVS and FNYEAQ. CDR3 sequence (DNA): TGTGCCAGCAGCTTAAGGGCATCCGAGGAAAAACTGTTTTTT. This codes for CASSLRASEEKLFF.

The chain has TRBV5-4 and TRBJ1-1; 10 nucleotides line up with TRBD1. Germline V gene sequence: CDR1 SGHNT, CDR2 YYREEE (reference sequence). The CDR3 has 14 amino acids. V shed 3 bases, J shed 5 bases, and the junction held 4 bases outside the gene matches. CDR3 protein: CASSWGQGRTEAFF. CDR3 sequence (DNA): TGTGCCAGCAGCTGGGGACAGGGGCGGACTGAAGCTTTCTTT. The whole variable domain, filled in from reference TRBV5-4 and TRBJ1-1, reads ETGVTQSPTHLIKTRGQQVTLRCSSQSGHNTVSWYQQALGQGPQFIFQYYREEENGRGNFPPRFSGLQFPNYSSELNVNALELDDSALYLCASSWGQGRTEAFFGQGTRLTVV.

This clonotype was observed once. The V call is TRBV12-3 or TRBV12-4, the J call TRBJ2-1, with D unclear. The CDR3 has 15 amino acids. V was shortened by 7 bases and J by 8 bases, with 21 bases between the two germline ends. The CDR3: CASIPRNSNGDEQFF. CDR3 DNA sequence: TGTGCCAGCATTCCCCGGAACTCCAACGGCGATGAGCAGTTCTTC.

V is TRBV12-3 or TRBV12-4 and J is TRBJ2-5, with D perhaps matching TRBD2 (5 bases). This CDR3 is built from 15 residues. Trimming removed 3 bases at V and 2 bases at J, with 13 bases between. The CDR3 sequence: CASSLWTLLQETQYF. CDR3 bases: TGTGCCAGCAGTTTGTGGACTTTACTACAAGAGACCCAGTACTTC.

The J gene is TRBJ1-1, the V gene TRBV4-1; D is uncertain. Germline CDR1 is MGHRA and CDR2 is YSYEKL. The V end was cut by 0 bases, the J end by 4 bases, with 12 bases between. The CDR3 is made up of 15 amino acids. The CDR3 protein is CASSQDKKDGTEAFF. Here the CDR3 DNA reads TGCGCCAGCAGCCAAGATAAAAAGGATGGCACTGAAGCTTTCTTT.

The V and J genes are TRBV10-3 and TRBJ1-1; D unclear. This CDR3 comprises 13 residues. CDR1 is ENHRY, CDR2 SYGVKD, per germline. The ends were cut back, 3 bases at V and 2 bases at J, with 7 bases in the middle. The CDR3 loop is CAISETSNTEAFF. The CDR3 DNA follows: TGTGCCATCAGTGAAACATCTAACACTGAAGCTTTCTTT.

Of note for this clonotype: This could be a read error, since a much larger clone is one nucleotide away. This likely comes from a read error, as the CDR3 has no conserved phenylalanine or tryptophan at its end. The chain employs TRBV7-2 and TRBJ2-7, with a weak D call TRBD2 (6 bases). This CDR3 region has 13 residues. The germline V and J ends were trimmed by 1 base and 6 bases, with 10 bases remaining between them. CDR1 is SGHTA and CDR2 is FQGNSA in the germline V gene. CDR3: CASSLVQGGEQYI. CDR3 bases: TGTGCCAGCAGCTTAGTGCAGGGAGGCGAGCAGTACATC.

The rearrangement uses TRBV9 and TRBJ2-5, with D perhaps TRBD2 (5 bases). CDR1 is SGDLS, CDR2 YYNGEE, per germline. Trimming took 2 bases from V and 0 from J, leaving 5 bases between them. The CDR3 sequence is 13 residues long. The CDR3: CASSVEDQETQYF. The CDR3 DNA is TGTGCCAGCAGCGTGGAGGACCAAGAGACCCAGTACTTC.

This clonotype was detected once. V usage is TRBV5-1 and J usage is TRBJ2-7; D not resolved. The germline V gene encodes CDR1 SGHRS and CDR2 YFSETQ. Trimming left V 3 bases short and J 2 bases short, with 6 bases between. This CDR3 has 12 amino acids. This CDR3 is CASSSEPYEQYF. The CDR3 DNA reads TGCGCCAGCAGCTCTGAACCCTACGAGCAGTACTTC.

The chain recombines TRBV20-1 with TRBJ2-3, with D perhaps TRBD2 (5 bases). Deletions cut 0 bases from V and 7 bases from J, with 11 bases between. The germline V gene has CDR1 DFQATT and CDR2 SNEGSKA (reference sequence). The CDR3 length is 13 residues. DNA for the CDR3: TGCAGTGCTAGAGAAGGAGGTAGTAATACGCAGTATTTT. Protein sequence: CSAREGGSNTQYF.

This clonotype was counted between two and nine times. The V gene is TRBV7-9, the J gene TRBJ2-7, with TRBD1 matching over 9 bases. Germline CDR1 reads SEHNR; CDR2 reads FQNEAQ (reference sequence). This CDR3 contains 16 residues. The V gene end was trimmed by 4 bases and the J gene end by 5 bases; junction bases not matched to a gene: 12. CDR3 residues: CASSSEWGQGSDEQYF. CDR3 DNA: TGTGCCAGCAGCTCGGAGTGGGGACAGGGAAGCGACGAGCAGTACTTC. Full variable domain (missing parts from reference TRBV7-9 and TRBJ2-7): DTGVSQNPRHKITKRGQNVTFRCDPISEHNRLYWYRQTLGQGPEFLTYFQNEAQLEKSRLLSDRFSAERPKGSFSTLEIQRTEQGDSAMYLCASSSEWGQGSDEQYFGPGTRLTVT.

This clonotype was counted at least ten times. The CDR3 DNA reads TGCGCCAGCAGCTCCAATGGACAGGGGAACACCGGGGAGCTGTTTTTT. Protein product: CASSSNGQGNTGELFF. V usage is TRBV5-1 and J usage is TRBJ2-2, with 8 bases identical to TRBD1. Germline trimming cut 3 bases from V and 1 base from J; bases unmatched to any gene: 5. CDR3 size: 16 residues. Germline V gene lookup returns CDR1 SGHRS and CDR2 YFSETQ.